Presented here are 26 T cell receptor beta chains from one specimen sequenced in a study of blood T cell repertoires in COVID-19. The data were produced by immunoSEQ multiplex PCR, yet TCRdb's version contains in-frame clones alone and is incomplete. This repertoire shows around 160,000 clones, 84% found once; its top ten account for less than 20%. The specimen sequenced was peripheral blood. The receptors here all came from a woman older than 75 with acute or convalescent COVID-19.

This clone appeared a few times. The gene calls are TRBV2 and TRBJ1-1; a possible D gene is TRBD1 (5 bases). CDR1 is SNHLY and CDR2 is FYNNEI in the germline V gene. This CDR3 has 14 residues. V was clipped by 10 bases and J by 0 bases, with 15 bases between them. The CDR3 coding sequence is TGTGCCACCCGAGGAGGGGCCCTGAACACTGAAGCTTTCTTT. As protein: CATRGGALNTEAFF.

This clone was found a few times. The gene calls are TRBV7-9 and TRBJ2-1; 7 bases map to TRBD2. V shed 5 bases, J shed 5 bases, and the junction held 9 bases outside the gene matches. Germline CDR1 reads SEHNR; CDR2 reads FQNEAQ (reference sequence). The CDR3 is made up of 15 amino acids. CDR3 amino acids: CASSRSQGGDNEQFF. CDR3 sequence (DNA): TGTGCCAGCAGCCGGTCTCAGGGAGGGGACAATGAGCAGTTCTTC. The full variable domain, completed using reference TRBV7-9 and TRBJ2-1, is DTGVSQNPRHKITKRGQNVTFRCDPISEHNRLYWYRQTLGQGPEFLTYFQNEAQLEKSRLLSDRFSAERPKGSFSTLEIQRTEQGDSAMYLCASSRSQGGDNEQFFGPGTRLTVL.

The chain links TRBV3-1 (or the pseudogene TRBV3-2) to TRBJ1-6; TRBD1 agrees at 8 bases. Germline values: CDR1 LGHDT, CDR2 YNNKEL (reference sequence). V shed 1 base and J 5 bases; nucleotides not matched to a gene: 1. The CDR3 sequence is 15 residues long. The CDR3 here is CASSQGQGNNSPLHF. The CDR3, as DNA: TGTGCCAGCAGCCAAGGACAGGGGAATAATTCACCCCTCCACTTT.

The chain carries TRBV27 and TRBJ2-2; D is ambiguous. V lost 8 bases to trimming and J lost 5 bases, with 9 bases between them. Germline assignment: CDR1 MNHEY and CDR2 SMNVEV (reference sequence). This CDR3 comprises 12 residues. The CDR3 protein is CASGLRTGELFF. CDR3 in DNA: TGTGCCAGCGGCCTCAGGACCGGGGAGCTGTTTTTT.

In DNA form, the CDR3 reads TGTGCCATCAGTGACACAGGGGGTCATGAAAAACTGTTTTTT. The encoded protein is CAISDTGGHEKLFF. The chain recombines TRBV10-3 with TRBJ1-4; TRBD1 agrees at 8 bases. The CDR3 extends over 14 amino acids. V gave up 3 bases and J gave up 6 bases; unmatched junction bases: 3. The germline V gene has CDR1 ENHRY and CDR2 SYGVKD.

This clone was counted a single time. The CDR3 DNA sequence: TGTGCCAGCAGCTTAGTGCCTAGCGGGAGCGCAGCCTCCTACAATGAGCAGTTCTTC. It translates to CASSLVPSGSAASYNEQFF. The rearrangement joins TRBV7-2 to TRBJ2-1, with 10 bases lining up with TRBD2. Per the germline V gene, CDR1 is SGHTA and CDR2 is FQGNSA. After removal of 1 base from V and 0 bases from J, the junction contained 9 bases not matched to a gene. The CDR3 runs to 19 residues. The whole variable domain, remainder taken from reference TRBV7-2 and TRBJ2-1, is GAGVSQSPSNKVTEKGKDVELRCDPISGHTALYWYRQSLGQGLEFLIYFQGNSAPDKSGLPSDRFSAERTGGSVSTLTIQRTQQEDSAVYLCASSLVPSGSAASYNEQFFGPGTRLTVL.

In this sample, this clone turned up once. The rearrangement links TRBV7-8 to TRBJ1-5, with D tentatively TRBD1 (6 bases). The CDR3 contains 15 residues. The V end lost 4 bases, the J end lost 7 bases, and 17 bases lay between the germline ends. Germline V gene sequence: CDR1 SGHVS, CDR2 FQNEAQ. The CDR3 sequence: CASSSYRAPGQPQHF. CDR3 bases: TGTGCCAGCAGCTCTTACAGGGCTCCGGGCCAGCCCCAGCATTTT.

This sequence joins TRBV5-1 and TRBJ2-5, with D perhaps TRBD1 (5 bases). This CDR3 contains 15 residues. Looked up from germline, CDR1 is SGHRS and CDR2 is YFSETQ. V was shortened by 2 bases and J by 3 bases, with 14 bases between the two germline ends. CDR3 loop: CASSFSNRFEETQYF. The CDR3, as DNA: TGCGCCAGCAGCTTCTCTAACAGGTTCGAAGAGACCCAGTACTTC.

The rearrangement joins TRBV3-1 (or the pseudogene TRBV3-2) to TRBJ2-1; D is possibly TRBD2 (5 bases). There are 16 residues in the CDR3. The V gene lost 6 bases and the J gene lost 0 bases, with 15 bases spanning the gap. Germline CDR1 and CDR2: LGHDT and YNNKEL (reference sequence). CDR3: CASRGGAGISYNEQFF. CDR3 in DNA: TGTGCCAGCAGGGGTGGCGCGGGCATCTCCTACAATGAGCAGTTCTTC.

The chain employs TRBV5-1 and TRBJ1-4, with a weak D call TRBD1 (6 bases). In germline, CDR1 is SGHRS, CDR2 YFSETQ. The CDR3 covers 13 residues. V dropped 5 bases and J dropped 7 bases, with 12 bases sitting between them. The CDR3 is CASRPGRGEKLFF. The CDR3 region has the DNA TGCGCCAGCAGACCTGGCAGGGGTGAAAAACTGTTTTTT.

The chain couples TRBV7-9 to TRBJ1-6, with 7 bases fitting TRBD1. Germline CDR1 reads SEHNR; CDR2 reads FQNEAQ (reference sequence). The CDR3 consists of 14 residues. Unmatched junction bases numbered 6, after V lost 3 bases and J lost 10 bases. CDR3 nucleotides: TGTGCCAGCAGCTTGAAGACAGGGAGGTCACCCCTCCACTTT. This sequence encodes CASSLKTGRSPLHF.

The chain uses TRBV9 and TRBJ2-3; 9 bases line up with TRBD2. From germline, CDR1 is SGDLS and CDR2 YYNGEE. Germline trimming cut 0 bases from V and 3 bases from J; bases unmatched to any gene: 5. CDR3 length equals 16 residues. For the CDR3, the DNA is TGTGCCAGCAGCGTAGCTTTGACTAGCGGAACAGATACGCAGTATTTT. Translation: CASSVALTSGTDTQYF.

The chain employs TRBV4-1 and TRBJ2-5, with a possible D match to TRBD2 (6 bases). The CDR3 consists of 21 residues. In germline, CDR1 is MGHRA, CDR2 YSYEKL. V was cut by 0 bases and J by 2 bases, with 28 bases left in between. CDR3 loop: CASSQEILGGRVAGKQETQYF. The CDR3 DNA reads as TGCGCCAGCAGCCAAGAAATTTTGGGGGGAAGGGTAGCAGGTAAACAAGAGACCCAGTACTTC.

This chain joins TRBV5-6 and TRBJ2-5, with D perhaps TRBD2 (5 bases). Looked up from germline, CDR1 is SGHDT and CDR2 is YYEEEE. Trimming removed 4 bases from V and 2 bases from J, with 15 bases in between. The CDR3 loop spans 15 amino acids. CDR3 bases: TGTGCCAGCAGCGCGACGAGGGCCAGTCAAGAGACCCAGTACTTC. The encoded protein is CASSATRASQETQYF. The full variable domain, its missing parts supplied by reference TRBV5-6 and TRBJ2-5, is DAGVTQSPTHLIKTRGQQVTLRCSPKSGHDTVSWYQQALGQGPQFIFQYYEEEERQRGNFPDRFSGHQFPNYSSELNVNALLLGDSALYLCASSATRASQETQYFGPGTRLLVL.

This chain uses TRBV10-2 with TRBJ1-1, with no clear D. CDR1 is WSHSY, CDR2 SAAADI, per germline. The CDR3 consists of 13 residues. The V gene lost 3 bases and the J gene lost 2 bases, with 7 bases spanning the gap. The CDR3 region is CASSDSVNTEAFF. The CDR3 DNA reads TGCGCCAGCAGTGATTCGGTTAACACTGAAGCTTTCTTT.

The CDR3: CASRLGTGYNSPLHF. The CDR3 DNA reads TGTGCCAGCAGGCTCGGGACAGGGTATAATTCACCCCTCCACTTT. This rearrangement joins TRBV3-1 (or the pseudogene TRBV3-2) to TRBJ1-6; 9 bases match TRBD1. J was trimmed by 4 bases and V by 6 bases; bases with no gene match: 4. CDR3 length: 15 residues. The germline V gene has CDR1 LGHDT and CDR2 YNNKEL (reference sequence).

The chain joins TRBV20-1 to TRBJ2-1; 8 positions agree with TRBD2. Germline V gene data show CDR1 as DFQATT and CDR2 as SNEGSKA (reference sequence). Trimming removed 5 bases from V and 10 bases from J; junction bases left unmatched: 25. The CDR3 length is 18 residues. The CDR3 protein is CSAGGLPGAGLGGLEQFF. In DNA, the CDR3 is TGCAGTGCTGGTGGTCTTCCTGGGGCGGGACTAGGCGGTTTGGAGCAGTTCTTC.

This chain connects TRBV9 to TRBJ1-6, with TRBD1 identical over 8 bases. The CDR3 totals 15 residues. CDR1 and CDR2 from the germline V gene are SGDLS and YYNGEE. Losses at the gene ends were 7 bases for V and 10 bases for J; bases not matched to a gene: 13. The chain's CDR3 is CASAPRGQGQSPLHF. The DNA for the CDR3 is TGTGCCAGCGCCCCCAGGGGGCAGGGCCAGTCACCCCTCCACTTT.

The rearrangement uses TRBV14 and TRBJ2-1; a weak D match, TRBD2 (6 bases). The CDR3 totals 19 residues. Looked up from germline, CDR1 is SGHDN and CDR2 is FVKESK. Trimming removed 0 bases from V and 10 bases from J, with 28 bases in between. CDR3 coding DNA: TGTGCCAGCAGCCAAGACAAGACTGCAGGACTACCCGACCGGGGCGAGCAGTTCTTC. It yields the protein CASSQDKTAGLPDRGEQFF.

The chain carries TRBV10-3 and TRBJ1-4, with 8 bases aligning to TRBD1. V lost 2 bases, J lost 5 bases, and 4 bases stayed unmatched. CDR3 length equals 15 residues. Germline V lookup: CDR1 ENHRY, CDR2 SYGVKD. The CDR3 DNA reads TGTGCCATCAGTGAGGGGACAGGACTGAATGAAAAACTGTTTTTT. Its translation is CAISEGTGLNEKLFF.

V and J are TRBV19 and TRBJ1-1, with D unclear. Trimming stripped 5 bases from V and 5 bases from J, with 15 bases between. There are 14 residues in the CDR3. CDR1 and CDR2 from the germline V gene are LNHDA and SQIVND (reference sequence). Here the CDR3 reads CASSLGGFVTEAFF. The CDR3 DNA follows: TGTGCCAGTAGTTTGGGAGGTTTTGTGACTGAAGCTTTCTTT.

This CDR3 reads CASSLRADSLNSYNSPLHF. CDR3 coding DNA: TGTGCCAGCAGTTTAAGGGCGGACAGCCTGAACTCCTATAATTCACCCCTCCACTTT. The V gene is TRBV27, the J gene TRBJ1-6; D might be TRBD1 (6 bases). From germline, CDR1 is MNHEY and CDR2 SMNVEV (reference sequence). V lost 2 bases to trimming and J lost 0 bases, with 17 bases between them. The CDR3 totals 19 residues.

The chain combines TRBV15 with TRBJ2-7; D may be TRBD2 (6 bases). Germline CDR1 LNHNV, CDR2 YYDKDF (reference sequence). The V gene lost 0 bases and the J gene lost 0 bases, with 9 bases spanning the gap. This CDR3 region has 15 residues. CDR3 amino acids: CATSRDMGGSYEQYF. The DNA for the CDR3 is TGTGCCACCAGCAGAGATATGGGAGGCTCCTACGAGCAGTACTTC.

V is TRBV28 and J is TRBJ1-4, with D hard to call. This CDR3 is built from 14 residues. The V end was cut by 4 bases, the J end by 3 bases, with 9 bases between. Germline CDR1 and CDR2: MDHEN and SYDVKM. Written as DNA, the CDR3 is TGTGCCAGCAGTTACCCAGAATCTAATGAAAAACTGTTTTTT. Translation gives CASSYPESNEKLFF.

The sample holds one count of this clone. An end of the junction differs from the germline gene, which may be a read error. The chain uses TRBV7-7 and TRBJ2-1, with 10 positions matching TRBD2. This CDR3 has 15 amino acids. CDR1 is SSHAT, CDR2 FNYEAQ, per germline (reference sequence). CDR3: CASSPASGSGNEQFF. Written as DNA, the CDR3 is TGTGCTAGCAGTCCGGCTAGCGGGAGTGGTAATGAGCAGTTCTTC.

The V and J genes are TRBV6-1 and TRBJ1-2; D is uncertain. The CDR3 totals 14 residues. The V and J ends lost 0 bases and 7 bases respectively, with 12 bases between them. Germline V gives CDR1 MNHNS, CDR2 SASEGT. In DNA, the CDR3 is TGTGCCAGCAGTGAAGCTGGCGGAAGGCGTGGCTACACCTTC. Protein sequence: CASSEAGGRRGYTF.